This TCR beta chain was recovered during a study of identical twins. This clonotype has only a few counts. Antigen unknown. The CDR3 is 13 residues long. CDR1 and CDR2 (germline): MNHEY, SVGEGT. Trimming stripped 6 bases from V and 1 base from J, with 7 bases between. Regarding the study as a whole: Twin sharing of out-of-frame TCR alpha was underestimated by models in monozygotic pairs.

Through template switching, a universal primer site was introduced, and the cDNA contained unique molecular identifiers. TCRdb re-called the 5' RACE reads with MiXCR, one entry per CDR3 protein. The sample contains 500,000 or so distinct CDR3 sequences, around 14% of which appear only once. The same data also contributed to another study, on yellow fever vaccine responses in identical twins.

The TCR sequence derives from a woman under 30 in good health. The material sequenced was CD4+ T cells sorted from blood. J is TRBJ1-5 and V is TRBV6-2 or TRBV6-3; D unresolved. The CDR3 here is CASRTVSNQPQHF. The CDR3 DNA sequence: TGTGCCAGCAGGACCGTGAGCAATCAGCCCCAGCATTTT.